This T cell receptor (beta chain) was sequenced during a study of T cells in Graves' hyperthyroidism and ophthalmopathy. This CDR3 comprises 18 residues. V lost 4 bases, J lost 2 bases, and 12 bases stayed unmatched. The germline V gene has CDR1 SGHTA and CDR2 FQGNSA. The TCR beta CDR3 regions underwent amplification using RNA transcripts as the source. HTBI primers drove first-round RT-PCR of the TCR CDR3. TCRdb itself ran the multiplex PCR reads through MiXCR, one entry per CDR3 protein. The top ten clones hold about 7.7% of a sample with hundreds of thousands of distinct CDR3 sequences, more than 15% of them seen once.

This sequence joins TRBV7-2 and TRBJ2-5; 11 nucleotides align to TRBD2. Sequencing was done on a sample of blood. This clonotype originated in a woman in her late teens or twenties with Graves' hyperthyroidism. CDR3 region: CASSSDLRLAGPQETQYF. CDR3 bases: TGTGCCAGCAGCTCCGACCTTAGACTAGCGGGGCCACAAGAGACCCAGTACTTC.